A single TCR beta chain is shown here with its context. The antigen this receptor binds is unknown. Base qualities are not at hand, and no much larger clone is one base apart. The record originates from a study of cytomegalovirus exposure and HLA in healthy donors (dated by TCRdb to 2017 to 2019). Some background on the complete study: An earlier analysis of approximately 640 of the donors reported 250 to 350 Gb of sequence data and more than 90 million unique TCR beta sequences from 150 million to 200 million T cells. An early release covering more than 500 HLA-typed donors comprised roughly 300 gigabases of sequencing data and 85 million to 100 million unique TCR sequences. Of the approximately 400 genotyped donors, approximately 80% were placed in the genetic ancestry cluster associated with self-reported Caucasian donors. The study aimed to test whether signatures of past pathogen exposure could be identified by cataloging public T cell receptors. Using immunosequencing, the study profiled T cell repertoires from around 670 subjects and related those repertoires to cytomegalovirus serostatus. In addition to the first cohort of approximately 670 subjects, a separate validation cohort of approximately 130 different subjects was used. The study combined high-throughput TCR immunosequencing, statistical association of individual TCRs with disease status, and machine learning to predict cytomegalovirus infection status. A later analysis re-examined previously published TCR beta repertoires from around 670 donors and added high-resolution HLA genotyping to investigate patterns of TCR occurrence. In the later analysis, no new phenotypic data were used to find candidate immune exposures; instead, reliance was placed on TCR beta sequences and their occurrence across donors. An earlier analysis of 587 of the donors applied high-throughput TCR beta sequencing to assess whether each TCR beta V gene segment acted as functional or pseudogenic. Donor age, sex, ethnicity and CMV serostatus were collected together with the repertoire data. A later genetic analysis took genome-wide SNP genotypes for about 55% of the 666 donors and used that subset as a discovery cohort. All discovery cohort repertoires had been generated on a single sequencing platform. Class I and class II HLA loci were covered by the typing at four-digit resolution. Typing coverage varied by locus: 629-630 donors for A, B, C, DRB1 and DQB1; more than 500 for DQA1; approximately 570 for DPA1; 450 to 480 for DPB1. Four to six DR-DQ haplotypes were handled as single units for association and clustering, since linkage in the cohort was strong. Among around 400 genotyped donors of the cohort, an average of about 240,000 unique TCR beta nucleotide sequences were sequenced per donor, roughly a sixth of them non-productive.

The cohort comprised 670 or so healthy bone marrow donors. All cohort members were sampled while nominally healthy, although unrecorded immune exposures were likely present. The donor tested CMV seronegative and was one of the 352 seronegative cohort members. A peripheral blood sample was provided by each donor, and peripheral blood mononuclear cells were used for TCR beta sequencing. Genomic DNA extraction from the blood cell samples was performed with the Qiagen DNeasy Blood Extraction Kit. On the study overall, not on this receptor specifically: Immune exposure information for the cohort was limited to CMV serostatus. Sequencing depth was assumed to be roughly uniform across donors in the presence/absence analyses, though that assumption may not hold. According to the authors, the approach could potentially be generalized to other disease states and immunological phenotypes. Linkage disequilibrium might explain the correlated functional status among segregating V segments, but an unknown experimental factor could not be ruled out. A later analysis reported that several top co-occurrence clusters appeared linked to parvovirus B19, influenza, CMV and Epstein-Barr virus. Most TCR sequences were seen in very few donors, while some public TCRs were found in many individuals. Most CMV-associated TCR beta chains appeared to be HLA-restricted in a later analysis, and the HLA associations seemed to be driven largely by CMV exposure. In an earlier analysis of some 550 of the donors, most TCR beta V segments were observed in productive rearrangements about 87% or about 30% of the time, broadly matching IMGT annotations. In a later genetic analysis, a missense DCLRE1C variant was associated with V-gene and J-gene trimming of TCR beta chains, and the association was replicated in an independent cohort. Because HLA typing was missing for some donors at each locus, association tests included only the typed subset. The classifier was reported to diagnose cytomegalovirus status with high specificity and sensitivity in both the original and validation cohorts. In a later analysis, the rate of TCR association differed among HLA loci, with DRB1 alleles having the most associated TCRs and HLA-C alleles having the fewest. Compared with equally common non-associated chains, HLA-associated TCR beta chains in a later analysis were more clonally expanded and had lower generation probabilities. A further reported finding was that TCR beta sequences accurately predicted the HLA-A and HLA-B alleles for most subjects in the first cohort. Strong co-occurrence of HLA alleles, especially DR and DQ, made assigning TCR associations to individual alleles difficult. Because counts were too low, 15 or so rarely observed V segments, including chromosome 9 orphons, were excluded from the earlier analysis of 587 of the donors. In vitro tests confirmed that three of the cytomegalovirus-associated TCR beta chains recognize cytomegalovirus antigens. The 87-base-pair reads could not distinguish some IMGT-functional V segments, including TRBV6-2 and TRBV6-3, so those segments were excluded. A total of 150 or so TCR beta chains were listed by the study as associated with cytomegalovirus. Compared with the roughly 670-donor mean, donors in an Asian-associated ancestry cluster had fewer N-insertions in productive TCRs, according to a later genetic analysis. Only TCR beta chains were sequenced in this cohort, and the absence of alpha or paired-chain data limited detectable features. In a later analysis, around 15,000 TCR beta sequences were associated with specific HLA alleles at a false discovery rate of 0.05. A cluster of highly shared sequence variants was judged likely to represent a technical artifact of the sequencing pipeline.

Library creation used the immunoSEQ multiplex PCR assay. A mixture of 60 forward primers for TCR Vbeta segments and 13 reverse primers for TCR Jbeta segments was used in the multiplex PCR. Amplification of the CDR3 region of rearranged TCR beta genes was performed with a multiplex PCR assay on genomic DNA. The Illumina HiSeq System was used to sequence the amplified TCR beta libraries as 87-base-pair reads. The paper's data handling went like this. Across the 600 to 700 repertoires, a later analysis counted 75 million to 90 million unique TCR beta chains, around 11 million of which were shared by at least two donors. To remove PCR and sequencing errors, raw reads were error-corrected and collapsed into unique sequences using a nearest-neighbor algorithm that merged closely related sequences. To assign V, D and J gene segments, CDR3 sequences were aligned to IMGT reference sequences. For a sequence to be retained, a match of at least six nucleotides was required to both a V gene segment and a J gene segment. A rearrangement counted as productive if the CDR3 had no stop codons and remained in frame with V and J, and every other rearrangement counted as non-productive. Following IMGT convention, CDR3 was defined as the stretch from the second conserved V-encoded cysteine to the conserved J-encoded phenylalanine. The earlier analysis of 587 of the donors excluded sequences that lacked an unambiguous match to a single V gene segment. An earlier analysis of approximately 590 of the donors called V segments functional above 56.7% productive rearrangements and segregating when the between-donor standard deviation exceeded 5%. A statistical classification framework was built to diagnose cytomegalovirus status from the catalog of TCR beta chain sequences. V and J gene assignment, in a later analysis, came from comparing TCR nucleotide sequences with IMGT/GENE-DB human TR gene sequences. The TCRdist pipeline was used in a later analysis to assign CDR3 sequences and most-parsimonious VDJ recombination scenarios. In a later analysis, every TCR beta chain was defined by the combination of its CDR3 amino acid sequence and its V-gene family, and reads without a unique V-gene family were dropped. In a later analysis, fewer than 600 highly shared, low-generation-probability nucleotide sequences were removed to address suspected cross-contamination and a sequencing artifact. For each public chain, a later analysis derived a clonal expansion index from normalized ranks of inferred template counts within each repertoire. In a later analysis, generation probabilities were computed using a VDJ recombination model fitted to out-of-frame rearrangements, and the results were checked against IGoR. In a later analysis, TCR-TCR, TCR-HLA and TCR-CMV co-occurrence was scored with hypergeometric tests, and a repertoire-size bias correction was applied to TCR pairs. To estimate false discovery rates, a later analysis permuted the HLA or CMV assignments 20 times. In a later analysis, co-occurring TCRs were grouped with DBSCAN, and TCRdist sequence similarity was added when clustering was performed within HLA-allele-positive subsets. Co-occurrence clustering excluded repertoires with fewer than 30,000 or more than 120,000 public chains, plus five with anomalous nucleotide sharing. The immuneACCESS repertoire file appears here via TCRdb, limited to in-frame rearrangements. These files lack a portion of the clones; in checked studies, under half of the deficit traces to unresolved V genes, and the cause of the others is not known. The D gene and trimming were derived from the DNA, and the V and J assignments and clone size from that table. A total of 120,000 to 150,000 clones appear in this sample, over 75% of them only once. 1.5% to 2% of the sample rests with the top ten.

The germline V gene encodes CDR1 SGDLS and CDR2 YYNGEE. The cysteine opens and the phenylalanine closes a CDR3 of 15 amino acids. Kept here is only the CDR3 DNA, which spans 45 bases and is read in frame from base 1. Sequencing was done on a sample of PBMCs. The V gene is TRBV9 and the J gene is TRBJ2-5; no confident D gene assignment can be made. The end of the DNA aligns better with TRBJ2-7, so the J call may be wrong. The clonotype was recovered from a man aged 35 to 55 in good health and CMV-seronegative. The nucleotide sequence reads TGTGCCAGCAGCGTAGCGGCGGCGAGCTCCTACGAGCAGTACTTC. Translated, it reads CASSVAAASSYEQYF.